One and the same sample provided the 3 T cell receptor delta chains below, sequenced in a study of gamma-delta chains in newborns, infants, children. TCRdb re-processed the reads using CATT. The table has approximately 12,000 delta-chain clones, just under 9% seen once; the top ten hold 3.8%. The sample was blood. The receptors shown here come from a child who was a newborn, infant or young child, either healthy, febrile or measles-vaccinated (not recorded which).

The CDR3 reads CACDTVASTGGWEYQNTDKLIF. The CDR3 nucleotides are TGTGCCTGTGACACCGTTGCTAGCACAGGGGGATGGGAGTACCAAAACACCGATAAACTCATCTTT. This chain links TRDV2 with TRDJ1; 7 bases fit TRDD3. TCRdb leaves out the J gene; it was filled in here by matching the DNA to germline. Germline V lookup: CDR1 GEAIGNYY, CDR2 EKD. V lost 0 bases, J lost 0 bases, and 24 bases stayed unmatched. This CDR3 is 22 amino acids long.

V and J are TRDV2 and TRDJ3, with a tentative D call TRDD3 (6 bases). The J gene comes from matching the DNA to germline here; TCRdb lacks it. The CDR3 has 18 residues. CDR1 is GEAIGNYY and CDR2 is EKD in the germline V gene. Trimming removed 3 bases at V and 0 bases at J, with 14 bases between. In DNA form, the CDR3 reads TGTGCCTGTGACGCGATGGGGGCCTTCTCCTGGGACACCCGACAGATGTTTTTC. Translating gives CACDAMGAFSWDTRQMFF.

The chain employs TRDV2 and TRDJ3; 13 bases match TRDD3. Trimming took 3 bases from V and 0 from J; bases not matched to a gene: 10. The CDR3 runs 21 residues. Germline V gives CDR1 GEAIGNYY, CDR2 EKD. The CDR3 reads CACDPILGDTESSWDTRQMFF. As DNA, the CDR3 is TGTGCCTGTGACCCGATACTGGGGGATACGGAGAGCTCCTGGGACACCCGACAGATGTTTTTC.